A single sample gave rise to the 9 T cell receptor beta chains below, sequenced in a study of blood T cell repertoires in COVID-19. The assay was immunoSEQ multiplex PCR, and TCRdb's table has in-frame clones only and misses some. The sample has roughly 100,000 clones, roughly 88% seen once; the top ten hold roughly 27%. The sequenced sample consisted of peripheral blood. Receptor source: a human donor in a cohort sampled during active COVID-19.

The CDR3 region has the DNA TGTGCCATCTCCCTAAGCGGAACATCGAATTTTTACTCCTATAATTCACCCCTCCACTTT. As protein: CAISLSGTSNFYSYNSPLHF. The rearrangement uses TRBV28 and TRBJ1-6; no firm D call. V was cut by 10 bases and J by 0 bases, with 28 bases left in between. CDR1 is MDHEN and CDR2 is SYDVKM in the germline V gene. CDR3 length equals 20 residues.

This chain connects TRBV6-2 or TRBV6-3 to TRBJ1-2; possibly TRBD1 for D (5 bases). CDR1 MNHEY and CDR2 SVGEGT come from the germline V gene. The CDR3 is made up of 17 amino acids. The ends were cut back, 2 bases at V and 8 bases at J, with 24 bases in the middle. The CDR3 coding sequence is TGTGCCAGCAGTTACGGACCGGGAGGGGCCCGGCCTCCAGGCTACACCTTC. It yields the protein CASSYGPGGARPPGYTF.

The chain has TRBV19 and TRBJ2-1, with 9 nucleotides matching TRBD2. There are 15 residues in the CDR3. The V gene end was trimmed by 7 bases and the J gene end by 7 bases; junction bases not matched to a gene: 11. Germline-derived CDR1 and CDR2 are LNHDA and SQIVND (reference sequence). This CDR3 is CASTLAGGSWNEQFF. CDR3 DNA sequence: TGTGCCAGTACTTTGGCGGGAGGGTCGTGGAATGAGCAGTTCTTC.

The chain employs TRBV11-2 and TRBJ2-7, with D tentatively TRBD2 (6 bases). The CDR3 is made up of 15 amino acids. The germline CDR1 and CDR2 sequences are SGHAT and FQNNGV. Trimming took off 5 bases at V and 2 bases at J, with 16 bases between the two ends. The CDR3 spells CASSPSPGATYEQYF. DNA for the CDR3: TGTGCCAGCAGCCCCTCCCCGGGAGCAACCTACGAGCAGTACTTC.

This clone was recorded once. The chain couples TRBV6-6 to TRBJ2-3; TRBD2 aligns across 8 bases. Looked up from germline, CDR1 is MNHNY and CDR2 is SVGAGI (reference sequence). V trimming: 8 bases; J trimming: 2 bases; junction bases outside the gene matches: 6. This CDR3 region has 14 residues. CDR3 nucleotide sequence: TGTGCCAGCGAGTTAGCGGGGACCACAGATACGCAGTATTTT. Protein: CASELAGTTDTQYF.

The V and J genes are TRBV5-1 and TRBJ2-3; TRBD1 matches at 11 bases. The CDR3 has 15 residues. V lost 4 bases, J lost 6 bases, and 7 bases stayed unmatched. From germline, CDR1 is SGHRS and CDR2 YFSETQ. CDR3 sequence (DNA): TGCGCCAGCAGCGTGAGGGACAGGGGGAGGGATACGCAGTATTTT. Translated: CASSVRDRGRDTQYF.

CDR3 sequence: CASSDGTSSSTDTQYF. CDR3 bases: TGTGCCAGCAGCGACGGGACTAGCTCTAGCACAGATACGCAGTATTTT. The chain has TRBV3-1 (or the pseudogene TRBV3-2) and TRBJ2-3, with 9 nucleotides matching TRBD2. Trimming cost V 5 bases and J 0 bases; bases outside gene matches: 6. This CDR3 has 16 amino acids. From germline, CDR1 is LGHDT and CDR2 YNNKEL (reference sequence).

The rearrangement joins TRBV6-2 or TRBV6-3 to TRBJ2-2; the D gene is possibly TRBD1 (5 bases). Germline V gene sequence: CDR1 MNHEY, CDR2 SVGEGT. V lost 6 bases, J lost 5 bases, and 13 bases lay in between. This CDR3 spans 14 amino acids. DNA of the CDR3: TGTGCCAGCAGCCCCTTCGCAGGGACCGGGGAGCTGTTTTTT. Its protein is CASSPFAGTGELFF.

The genes are TRBV28 and TRBJ2-1, with D possibly being TRBD1 (6 bases). Looked up from germline, CDR1 is MDHEN and CDR2 is SYDVKM. The CDR3 sequence is 15 residues long. V was clipped by 5 bases and J by 7 bases, with 18 bases between them. The CDR3: CASSLEGVQRNEQFF. The CDR3 nucleotides read TGTGCCAGCAGTCTTGAGGGGGTCCAACGGAATGAGCAGTTCTTC.